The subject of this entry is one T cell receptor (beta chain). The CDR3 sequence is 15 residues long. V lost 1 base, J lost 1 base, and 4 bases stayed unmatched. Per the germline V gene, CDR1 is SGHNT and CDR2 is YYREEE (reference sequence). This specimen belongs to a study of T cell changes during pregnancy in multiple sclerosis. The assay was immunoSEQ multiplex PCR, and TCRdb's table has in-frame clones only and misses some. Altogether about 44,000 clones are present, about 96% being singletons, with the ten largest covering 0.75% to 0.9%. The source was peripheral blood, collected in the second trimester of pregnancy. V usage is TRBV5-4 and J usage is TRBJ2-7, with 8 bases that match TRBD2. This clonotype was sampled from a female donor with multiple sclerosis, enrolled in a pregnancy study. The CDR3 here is CASSLSSSGSYEQYF. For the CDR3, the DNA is TGTGCCAGCAGCTTGTCGTCTAGCGGGTCCTACGAGCAGTACTTC.